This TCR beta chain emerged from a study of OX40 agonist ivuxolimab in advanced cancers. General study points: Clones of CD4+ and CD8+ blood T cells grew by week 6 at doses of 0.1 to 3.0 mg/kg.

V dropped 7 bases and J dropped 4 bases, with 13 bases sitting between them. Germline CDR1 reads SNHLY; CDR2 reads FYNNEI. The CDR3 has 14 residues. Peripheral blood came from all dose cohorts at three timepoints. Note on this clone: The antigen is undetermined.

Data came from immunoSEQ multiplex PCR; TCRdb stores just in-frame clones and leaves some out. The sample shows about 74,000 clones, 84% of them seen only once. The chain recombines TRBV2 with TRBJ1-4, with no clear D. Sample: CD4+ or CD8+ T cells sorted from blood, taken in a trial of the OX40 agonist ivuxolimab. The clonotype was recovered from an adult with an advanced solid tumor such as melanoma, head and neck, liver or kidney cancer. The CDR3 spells CASTGPRVNEKLFF. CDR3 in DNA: TGTGCCAGCACGGGTCCTCGGGTTAATGAAAAACTGTTTTTT.